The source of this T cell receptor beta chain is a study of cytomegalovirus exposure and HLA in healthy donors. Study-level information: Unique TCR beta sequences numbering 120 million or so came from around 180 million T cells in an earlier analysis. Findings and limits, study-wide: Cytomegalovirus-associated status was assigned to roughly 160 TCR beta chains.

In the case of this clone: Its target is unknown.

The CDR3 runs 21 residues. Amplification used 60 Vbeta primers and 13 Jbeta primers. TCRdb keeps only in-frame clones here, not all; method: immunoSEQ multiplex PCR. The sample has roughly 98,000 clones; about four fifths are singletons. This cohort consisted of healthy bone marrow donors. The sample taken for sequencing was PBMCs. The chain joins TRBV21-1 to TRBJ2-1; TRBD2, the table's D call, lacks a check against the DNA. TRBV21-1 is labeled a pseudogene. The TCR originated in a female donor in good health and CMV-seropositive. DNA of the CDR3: TGTGCCAGCAGCAAAGGGGACCTAGCGGGGGCGGACTATGAGGAGGACAATGAGCAGTTCTTC. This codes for CASSKGDLAGADYEEDNEQFF.